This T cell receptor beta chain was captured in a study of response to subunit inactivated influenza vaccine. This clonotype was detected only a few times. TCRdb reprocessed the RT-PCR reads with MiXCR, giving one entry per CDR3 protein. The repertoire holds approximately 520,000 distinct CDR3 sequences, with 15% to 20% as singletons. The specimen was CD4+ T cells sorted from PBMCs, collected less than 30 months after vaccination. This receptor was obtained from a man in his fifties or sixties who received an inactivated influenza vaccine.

Written as DNA, the CDR3 is TGCGCCAGCAGCCAACCTGGGACAGATGAAGCTTTCTTT. This sequence encodes CASSQPGTDEAFF. The chain couples TRBV4-3 to TRBJ1-1; 7 nucleotides match TRBD1. This CDR3 region has 13 residues. J lost 7 bases, V lost 2 bases, and 4 bases had no gene match. The germline gives CDR1 LGHNA, CDR2 YSLEER.